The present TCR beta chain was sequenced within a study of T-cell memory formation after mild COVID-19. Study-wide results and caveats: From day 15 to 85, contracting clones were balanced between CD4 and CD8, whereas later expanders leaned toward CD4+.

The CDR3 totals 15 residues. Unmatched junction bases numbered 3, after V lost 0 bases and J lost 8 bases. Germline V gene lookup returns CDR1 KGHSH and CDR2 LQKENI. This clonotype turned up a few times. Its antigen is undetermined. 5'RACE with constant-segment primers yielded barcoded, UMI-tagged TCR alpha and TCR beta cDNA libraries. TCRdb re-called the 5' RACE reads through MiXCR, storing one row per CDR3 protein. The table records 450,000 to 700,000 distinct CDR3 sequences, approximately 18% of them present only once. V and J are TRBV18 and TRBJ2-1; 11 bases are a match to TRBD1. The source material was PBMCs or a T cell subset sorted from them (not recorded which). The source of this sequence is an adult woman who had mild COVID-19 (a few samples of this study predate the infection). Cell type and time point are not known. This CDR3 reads CASSPPGQGVYEQFF. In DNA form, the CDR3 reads TGTGCCAGCTCACCACCGGGACAGGGGGTTTATGAGCAGTTCTTC.